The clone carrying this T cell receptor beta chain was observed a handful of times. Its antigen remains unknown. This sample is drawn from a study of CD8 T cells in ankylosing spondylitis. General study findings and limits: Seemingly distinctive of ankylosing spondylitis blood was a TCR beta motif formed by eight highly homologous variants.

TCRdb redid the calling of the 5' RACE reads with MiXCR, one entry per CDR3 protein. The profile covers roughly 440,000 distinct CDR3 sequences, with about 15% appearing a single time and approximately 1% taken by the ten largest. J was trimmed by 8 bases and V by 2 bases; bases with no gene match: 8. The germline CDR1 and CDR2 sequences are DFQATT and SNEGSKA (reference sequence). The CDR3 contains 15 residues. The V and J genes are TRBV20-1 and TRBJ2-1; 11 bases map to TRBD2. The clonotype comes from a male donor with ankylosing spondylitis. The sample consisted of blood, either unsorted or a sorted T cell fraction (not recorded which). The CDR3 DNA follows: TGCAGTGCTAGACAGGCTAGCGGGGGGATATATGAGCAGTTCTTC. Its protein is CSARQASGGIYEQFF.